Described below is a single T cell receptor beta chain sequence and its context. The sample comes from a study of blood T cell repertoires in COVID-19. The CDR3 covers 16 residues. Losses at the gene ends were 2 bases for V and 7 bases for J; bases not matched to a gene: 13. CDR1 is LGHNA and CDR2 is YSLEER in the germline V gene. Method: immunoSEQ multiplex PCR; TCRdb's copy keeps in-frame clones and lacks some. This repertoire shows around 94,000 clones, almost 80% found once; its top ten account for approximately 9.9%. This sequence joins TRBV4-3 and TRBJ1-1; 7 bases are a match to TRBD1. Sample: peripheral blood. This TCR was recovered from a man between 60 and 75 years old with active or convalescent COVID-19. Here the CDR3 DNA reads TGCGCCAGCAGCCAATCGGACACAGGGGAACGCGGTGAAGCTTTCTTT. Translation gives CASSQSDTGERGEAFF.